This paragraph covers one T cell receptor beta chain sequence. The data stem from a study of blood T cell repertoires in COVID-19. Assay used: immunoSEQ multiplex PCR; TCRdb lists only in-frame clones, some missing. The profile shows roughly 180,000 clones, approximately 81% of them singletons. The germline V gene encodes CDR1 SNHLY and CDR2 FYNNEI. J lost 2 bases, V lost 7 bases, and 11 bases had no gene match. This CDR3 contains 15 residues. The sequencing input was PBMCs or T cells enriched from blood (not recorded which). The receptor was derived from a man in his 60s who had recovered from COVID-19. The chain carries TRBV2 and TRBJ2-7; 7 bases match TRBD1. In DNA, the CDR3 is TGTGCCAGCACTAGCCCAATCGGGACAGCCTACGAGCAGTACTTC. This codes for CASTSPIGTAYEQYF. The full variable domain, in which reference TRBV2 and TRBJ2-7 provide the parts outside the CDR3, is EPEVTQTPSHQVTQMGQEVILRCVPISNHLYFYWYRQILGQKVEFLVSFYNNEISEKSEIFDDQFSVERPDGSNFTLKIRSTKLEDSAMYFCASTSPIGTAYEQYFGPGTRLTVT.